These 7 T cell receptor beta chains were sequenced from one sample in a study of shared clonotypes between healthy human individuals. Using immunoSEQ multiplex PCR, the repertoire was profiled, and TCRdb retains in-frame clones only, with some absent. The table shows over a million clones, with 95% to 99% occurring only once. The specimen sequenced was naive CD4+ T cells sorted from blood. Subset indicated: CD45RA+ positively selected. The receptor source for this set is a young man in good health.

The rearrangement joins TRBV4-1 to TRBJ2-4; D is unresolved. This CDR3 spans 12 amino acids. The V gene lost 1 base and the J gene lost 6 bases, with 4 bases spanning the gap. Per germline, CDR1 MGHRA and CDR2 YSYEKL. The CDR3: CASSQGTNIQYF. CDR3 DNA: TGCGCCAGCAGCCAAGGTACAAACATTCAGTACTTC.

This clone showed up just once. The CDR3 DNA is TGTGCCAGCAGATCCGAACTAGCGGAGACCTACAATGAGCAGTTCTTC. Residues: CASRSELAETYNEQFF. The chain is built from TRBV7-9 and TRBJ2-1; TRBD2 aligns across 8 bases. V gave up 6 bases and J gave up 2 bases; unmatched junction bases: 9. The CDR3 is 16 residues long. Germline V gene sequence: CDR1 SEHNR, CDR2 FQNEAQ (reference sequence).

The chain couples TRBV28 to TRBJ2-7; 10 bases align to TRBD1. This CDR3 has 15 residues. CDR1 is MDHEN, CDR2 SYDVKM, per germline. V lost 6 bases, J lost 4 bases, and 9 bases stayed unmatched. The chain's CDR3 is CASSEDRGLRYEQYF. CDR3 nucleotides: TGTGCCAGCAGCGAAGACAGGGGGCTCAGGTACGAGCAGTACTTC.

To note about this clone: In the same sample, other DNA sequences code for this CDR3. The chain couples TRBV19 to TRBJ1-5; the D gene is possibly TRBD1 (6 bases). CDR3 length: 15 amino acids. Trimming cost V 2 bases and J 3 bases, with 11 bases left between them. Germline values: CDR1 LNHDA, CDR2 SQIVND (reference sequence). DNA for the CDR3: TGTGCCAGTAGTATATCCAGGGGCCCCAATCAGCCCCAGCATTTT. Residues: CASSISRGPNQPQHF.

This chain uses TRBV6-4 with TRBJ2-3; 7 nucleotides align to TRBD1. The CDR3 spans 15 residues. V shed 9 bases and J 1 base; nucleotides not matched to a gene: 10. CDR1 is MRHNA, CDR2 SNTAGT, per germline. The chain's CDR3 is CASKLTGIGTDTQYF. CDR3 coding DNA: TGTGCCAGTAAATTGACAGGGATCGGCACAGATACGCAGTATTTT.

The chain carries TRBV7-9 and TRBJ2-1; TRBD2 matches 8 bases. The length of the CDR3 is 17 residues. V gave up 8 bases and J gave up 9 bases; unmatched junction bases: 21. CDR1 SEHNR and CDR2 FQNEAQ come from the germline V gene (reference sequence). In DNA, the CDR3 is TGTGCCAGCCAAGGGCGTGGCGGGACTAGGGGTTACGGTGAGCAGTTCTTC. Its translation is CASQGRGGTRGYGEQFF.

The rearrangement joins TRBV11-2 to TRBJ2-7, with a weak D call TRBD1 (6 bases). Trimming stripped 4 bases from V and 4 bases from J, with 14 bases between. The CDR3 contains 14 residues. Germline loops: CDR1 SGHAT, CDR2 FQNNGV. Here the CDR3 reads CASSSTGTSYEQYF. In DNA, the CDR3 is TGTGCCAGCAGCTCCACCGGGACATCATACGAGCAGTACTTC.